The 29 T cell receptor beta chains below were found in one sample sequenced in a study of cytomegalovirus exposure and HLA in healthy donors. The PCR contained 60 Vbeta and 13 Jbeta primers. The repertoire was sequenced with immunoSEQ multiplex PCR; TCRdb's copy has only in-frame clones and lacks some. The sample gives approximately 190,000 clones, over 75% of which show up once; 3.5% to 4% is in the top ten. The sequencing sample was made of PBMCs. All receptors derive from a man in his forties or fifties in good health and CMV-seronegative.

V and J are TRBV7-9 and TRBJ1-1, with 10 bases aligning to TRBD1. Germline values: CDR1 SEHNR, CDR2 FQNEAQ (reference sequence). V lost 10 bases, J lost 8 bases, and 4 bases stayed unmatched. There are 11 residues in the CDR3. The CDR3 nucleotides read TGTGCCACCGCGACAGGGGGCGAAGCTTTCTTT. Its protein product is CATATGGEAFF.

This clone was detected only once. CDR3 coding DNA: TGTGCCAGCAGCCCGACTGAGGGCCGAAATGAAAAACTGTTTTTT. Its translation is CASSPTEGRNEKLFF. The V and J genes are TRBV13 and TRBJ1-4; D gene uncertain. In germline, CDR1 is PRHDT, CDR2 FYEKMQ (reference sequence). The CDR3 length is 15 residues. The V end was cut by 5 bases, the J end by 5 bases, with 15 bases between. Combining the CDR3 with reference TRBV13 and TRBJ1-4 gives the whole variable domain AAGVIQSPRHLIKEKRETATLKCYPIPRHDTVYWYQQGPGQDPQFLISFYEKMQSDKGSIPDRFSAQQFSDYHSELNMSSLELGDSALYFCASSPTEGRNEKLFFGSGTQLSVL.

The chain employs TRBV5-6 and TRBJ2-1; D may be TRBD1 (5 bases). This CDR3 is built from 15 residues. Trimming pared 4 bases from V and 0 bases from J, leaving 11 bases between. Per the germline V gene, CDR1 is SGHDT and CDR2 is YYEEEE. CDR3 DNA: TGTGCCAGCAGCCCCCAAGGGGACTCCTACAATGAGCAGTTCTTC. Its protein is CASSPQGDSYNEQFF.

The chain combines TRBV25-1 with TRBJ2-5, with 7 bases aligning to TRBD2. The DNA end lines up better with TRBJ2-7; the J call may be wrong. Per germline, CDR1 MGHDK and CDR2 SYGVNS. This CDR3 is built from 14 residues. CDR3 in DNA: TGTGCCAGCAGGCCGGGGGGTAGCTCCTACGAGCAGTACTTC. Translated, it gives CASRPGGSSYEQYF.

V gene TRBV19 combines with J gene TRBJ2-1, with D possibly being TRBD1 (7 bases). The V end was cut by 5 bases, the J end by 0 bases, with 20 bases between. This CDR3 is 18 amino acids long. Germline CDR1 is LNHDA and CDR2 is SQIVND (reference sequence). The chain's CDR3 is CASSYRGLAGSSYNEQFF. The CDR3 DNA is TGTGCCAGTAGTTATAGGGGGCTTGCGGGAAGCTCCTACAATGAGCAGTTCTTC.

The chain has TRBV10-3 and TRBJ1-2; 8 nucleotides align to TRBD1. V shed 0 bases, J shed 7 bases, and the junction held 7 bases outside the gene matches. The CDR3 is made up of 15 amino acids. CDR1 is ENHRY, CDR2 SYGVKD, per germline. CDR3 residues: CAISESEDRVFGYTF. The CDR3 bases are TGTGCCATCAGTGAGTCCGAGGACAGGGTTTTTGGCTACACCTTC.

The J gene is TRBJ1-5, the V gene TRBV7-6; 7 nucleotides align to TRBD1. Germline loops: CDR1 SGHVS, CDR2 FNYEAQ. CDR3 size: 15 residues. V trimming: 1 base; J trimming: 3 bases; junction bases outside the gene matches: 3. Here the CDR3 DNA reads TGTGCCAGCAGCTTAGGGACAGGAGACAATCAGCCCCAGCATTTT. Residues: CASSLGTGDNQPQHF.

The rearrangement links TRBV2 to TRBJ1-2, with a weak D call TRBD1 (6 bases). The CDR3 contains 13 residues. The germline V gene encodes CDR1 SNHLY and CDR2 FYNNEI. Trimming left V 6 bases short and J 8 bases short, with 16 bases between. CDR3 sequence (DNA): TGTGCCAGCAGGATCCAGGGGATTGGCGGCTACACCTTC. Translating gives CASRIQGIGGYTF.

The V call is TRBV6-5, the J call TRBJ2-7; 10 bases map to TRBD1. This CDR3 has 15 residues. The J segment lost 1 base and the V segment lost 3 bases, leaving 3 bases of the junction unmatched. From germline, CDR1 is MNHEY and CDR2 SVGAGI. The CDR3 reads CASSYGGQGSYEQYF. The CDR3 nucleotides are TGTGCCAGCAGTTATGGGGGACAGGGGTCCTACGAGCAGTACTTC.

The chain joins TRBV2 to TRBJ1-2; D is uncertain. The CDR3 covers 14 residues. The germline gives CDR1 SNHLY, CDR2 FYNNEI. The germline V and J ends were trimmed by 4 bases and 4 bases, with 13 bases remaining between them. The chain's CDR3 is CASSGVAHPYGYTF. The CDR3 region has the DNA TGTGCCAGCAGTGGTGTAGCCCATCCCTATGGCTACACCTTC. The complete variable domain, with remaining parts taken from reference TRBV2 and TRBJ1-2, reads EPEVTQTPSHQVTQMGQEVILRCVPISNHLYFYWYRQILGQKVEFLVSFYNNEISEKSEIFDDQFSVERPDGSNFTLKIRSTKLEDSAMYFCASSGVAHPYGYTFGSGTRLTVV.

In its sample, this clone was seen a few times. The chain couples TRBV2 to TRBJ2-1; D is uncertain. The V gene's germline CDR1 is SNHLY and CDR2 FYNNEI. The CDR3 consists of 11 residues. V was shortened by 5 bases and J by 8 bases, with 7 bases between the two germline ends. The CDR3 sequence: CASSPMYEQFF. In DNA form, the CDR3 reads TGTGCCAGCAGTCCTATGTATGAGCAGTTCTTC.

The sample holds one count of this clone. V gene TRBV6-1 combines with J gene TRBJ1-5, with 11 positions matching TRBD1. The germline V gene has CDR1 MNHNS and CDR2 SASEGT. Losses at the gene ends were 7 bases for V and 5 bases for J; bases not matched to a gene: 7. CDR3 length equals 15 residues. The chain's CDR3 is CASKFGQGADQPQHF. The CDR3, as DNA: TGTGCCAGCAAATTTGGACAGGGGGCCGATCAGCCCCAGCATTTT.

The rearrangement uses TRBV4-1 and TRBJ1-5; 8 nucleotides align to TRBD1. CDR3 size: 16 residues. V lost 2 bases and J lost 7; bases outside the gene matches: 10. Germline V lookup: CDR1 MGHRA, CDR2 YSYEKL. CDR3 sequence reads: CASSQLGQGARQPQHF. CDR3 in DNA: TGCGCCAGCAGCCAACTAGGGCAGGGGGCGCGACAGCCCCAGCATTTT.

The table lists this clone with a count of one. The chain joins TRBV9 to TRBJ1-6; D possibly corresponds to TRBD1 (6 bases). V was pared by 0 bases and J by 9 bases, with 10 bases between. The CDR3 length is 14 residues. The germline V gene encodes CDR1 SGDLS and CDR2 YYNGEE. The CDR3 protein is CASSVELTGSPLHF. As DNA, the CDR3 is TGTGCCAGCAGCGTAGAATTGACAGGTTCACCCCTCCACTTT.

This rearrangement joins TRBV6-5 to TRBJ1-6; a weak D match, TRBD1 (6 bases). The CDR3 is made up of 13 amino acids. Germline loops: CDR1 MNHEY, CDR2 SVGAGI. The ends were cut back, 7 bases at V and 6 bases at J, with 10 bases in the middle. As DNA, the CDR3 is TGTGCCAGCACCAGGGGTAGTAATTCACCCCTCCACTTT. This sequence encodes CASTRGSNSPLHF.

The rearrangement uses TRBV7-8 and TRBJ1-2; a possible D gene is TRBD1 (6 bases). Per the germline V gene, CDR1 is SGHVS and CDR2 is FQNEAQ. The CDR3 extends over 15 amino acids. The V end was cut by 0 bases, the J end by 7 bases, with 15 bases between. This CDR3 is CASSLAGRGSGGYTF. The CDR3 DNA reads as TGTGCCAGCAGCTTAGCGGGCAGGGGAAGTGGTGGCTACACCTTC.

The chain recombines TRBV7-2 with TRBJ2-7, with TRBD1 matching 9 bases. Germline V gene data show CDR1 as SGHTA and CDR2 as FQGNSA. The junction had 3 bases not matched to a gene; V was cut back by 5 bases and J by 1 base. The CDR3 extends over 14 amino acids. Here the CDR3 reads CASSRGTGSYEQYF. The CDR3 region has the DNA TGTGCCAGCAGCCGGGGGACAGGGTCCTACGAGCAGTACTTC. Supplemented by reference TRBV7-2 and TRBJ2-7, the full variable domain reads GAGVSQSPSNKVTEKGKDVELRCDPISGHTALYWYRQSLGQGLEFLIYFQGNSAPDKSGLPSDRFSAERTGGSVSTLTIQRTQQEDSAVYLCASSRGTGSYEQYFGPGTRLTVT.

V and J are TRBV7-9 and TRBJ2-3; 8 bases fit TRBD2. The V gene's germline CDR1 is SEHNR and CDR2 FQNEAQ (reference sequence). The length of the CDR3 is 14 residues. V was clipped by 3 bases and J by 5 bases; unmatched bases: 4. Here the CDR3 DNA reads TGTGCCAGCAGCTTCCTCCGGGAGGGAGATACGCAGTATTTT. It is translated as CASSFLREGDTQYF.

The rearrangement joins TRBV9 to TRBJ1-1; 7 bases line up with TRBD1. This CDR3 is built from 13 residues. With V trimmed by 3 bases and J by 4 bases, 3 bases remained unmatched. Germline V gives CDR1 SGDLS, CDR2 YYNGEE. The CDR3 loop reads CASSGTGVTEAFF. As DNA, the CDR3 is TGTGCCAGCAGCGGAACAGGGGTCACTGAAGCTTTCTTT. The full variable domain, completed using reference TRBV9 and TRBJ1-1, is DSGVTQTPKHLITATGQRVTLRCSPRSGDLSVYWYQQSLDQGLQFLIQYYNGEERAKGNILERFSAQQFPDLHSELNLSSLELGDSALYFCASSGTGVTEAFFGQGTRLTVV.

The J gene is TRBJ1-2, the V gene TRBV4-3, with 8 bases aligning to TRBD1. Germline trimming cut 3 bases from V and 6 bases from J; bases unmatched to any gene: 12. Germline-derived CDR1 and CDR2 are LGHNA and YSLEER. CDR3 length: 16 amino acids. In DNA, the CDR3 is TGCGCCAGCAGCCAGGATCACAGGGGGAGAAGGAATGGCTACACCTTC. Translation: CASSQDHRGRRNGYTF.

V gene TRBV7-2 combines with J gene TRBJ2-5; 8 nucleotides agree with TRBD1. The V and J ends lost 4 bases and 5 bases, in that order; junction bases with no gene match: 9. The CDR3 is 15 amino acids. Germline V gene sequence: CDR1 SGHTA, CDR2 FQGNSA. CDR3 sequence reads: CASSSGTGRLETQYF. The CDR3 coding sequence is TGTGCCAGCAGCTCCGGGACAGGAAGGCTTGAGACCCAGTACTTC.

The chain is built from TRBV14 and TRBJ2-1; TRBD2 matches 11 bases. The CDR3 sequence is 18 residues long. The germline V gene has CDR1 SGHDN and CDR2 FVKESK. Trimming at V came to 6 bases and at J to 0 bases, leaving 10 bases not matched to a gene. CDR3 region: CASSELAGGPISYNEQFF. CDR3 nucleotides: TGTGCCAGCAGTGAGCTAGCGGGGGGCCCGATCTCCTACAATGAGCAGTTCTTC.

This chain uses TRBV6-1 with TRBJ1-1; 7 nucleotides agree with TRBD1. The length of the CDR3 is 13 residues. J lost 1 base, V lost 4 bases, and 0 bases had no gene match. Germline CDR1 reads MNHNS; CDR2 reads SASEGT. The DNA of the CDR3 is TGTGCCAGCAGTGGACAGGGGAACACTGAAGCTTTCTTT. Encoded protein: CASSGQGNTEAFF.

This clone was detected only once. Its ends do not fully match the called genes, so a read error is possible. Other DNA sequences within the sample encode an identical CDR3. The chain joins TRBV5-1 to TRBJ1-2, with a weak D call TRBD1 (5 bases). The CDR3 covers 14 residues. In germline, CDR1 is SGHRS, CDR2 YFSETQ. CDR3 coding DNA: TGTGCCAGCAGCTTGGTAACACAGGCTTACGGCTACACCTTC. Encoded protein: CASSLVTQAYGYTF.

This clone was counted between two and nine times. V and J are TRBV2 and TRBJ2-5; D is unclear. From germline, CDR1 is SNHLY and CDR2 FYNNEI. Between the trimmed V and J ends, which lost 10 bases and 4 bases, there was a span of 10 bases. CDR3 length equals 11 residues. The DNA for the CDR3 is TGTGCCATCCAGTCTTCAGAGACCCAGTACTTC. This gives the protein CAIQSSETQYF.

The chain uses TRBV18 and TRBJ1-4, with 7 nucleotides matching TRBD1. The ends lost 2 bases at V and 4 bases at J; junction bases unmatched: 4. The germline V gene has CDR1 KGHSH and CDR2 LQKENI. The length of the CDR3 is 15 residues. CDR3 amino acids: CASSPGTALNEKLFF. The CDR3 DNA reads as TGTGCCAGCTCACCAGGGACAGCCCTTAATGAAAAACTGTTTTTT.

The CDR3: CASSLVLTEWETQYF. CDR3 in DNA: TGTGCCAGCAGCTTGGTCTTGACAGAATGGGAGACCCAGTACTTC. The chain couples TRBV5-6 to TRBJ2-5, with D possibly matching TRBD1 (5 bases). The CDR3 is made up of 15 amino acids. V was cut by 0 bases and J by 5 bases, with 14 bases left in between. Germline V CDR1 and CDR2: SGHDT, YYEEEE.

J is TRBJ1-6 and V is TRBV7-3; 7 bases fit TRBD1. The CDR3 has 16 residues. V lost 5 bases to trimming and J lost 6 bases; unmatched junction nucleotides: 10. Germline CDR1 reads SGHTA; CDR2 reads FQGTGA. The CDR3 sequence: CASSLRGQAFNSPLHF. The CDR3 bases are TGTGCCAGCAGCCTCCGAGGACAGGCGTTTAATTCACCCCTCCACTTT.

V and J are TRBV6-5 and TRBJ2-1; 7 bases map to TRBD1. Germline trimming cut 8 bases from V and 8 bases from J; bases unmatched to any gene: 9. Germline CDR1 reads MNHEY; CDR2 reads SVGAGI. This CDR3 contains 13 residues. The CDR3, as DNA: TGTGCCAGCCGTCAGGGGGACGGGGATGAGCAGTTCTTC. It yields the protein CASRQGDGDEQFF.